Given below is one T cell receptor (beta chain) in context. J lost 1 base, V lost 1 base, and 6 bases had no gene match. CDR1 is LNHDA, CDR2 SQIVND, per germline (reference sequence). This CDR3 is 17 amino acids long. This sample stems from a study of T cell responses to AZD1222 COVID-19 vaccine. Generated by immunoSEQ multiplex PCR, the TCRdb table keeps only in-frame clones and is missing some. The table shows around 160,000 clones, with about 91% occurring only once. This TCR was sampled from an adult who received the AZD1222 COVID-19 vaccine. Here the sequenced sample was peripheral blood, taken 28 days after the second AZD1222 dose. The chain recombines TRBV19 with TRBJ2-1, with 8 bases fitting TRBD2. In DNA, the CDR3 is TGTGCCAGTAGTATAGGGTCGGGAGGGCCTTCCTACAATGAGCAGTTCTTC. Translating it yields CASSIGSGGPSYNEQFF.